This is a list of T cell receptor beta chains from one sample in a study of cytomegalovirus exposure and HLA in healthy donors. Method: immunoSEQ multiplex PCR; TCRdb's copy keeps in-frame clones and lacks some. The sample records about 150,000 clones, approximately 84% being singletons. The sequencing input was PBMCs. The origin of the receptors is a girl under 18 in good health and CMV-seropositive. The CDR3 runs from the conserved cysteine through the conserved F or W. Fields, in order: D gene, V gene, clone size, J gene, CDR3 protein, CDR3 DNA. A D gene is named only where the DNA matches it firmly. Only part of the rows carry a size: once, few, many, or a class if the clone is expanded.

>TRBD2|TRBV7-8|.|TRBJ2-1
CASSLPLTGGQNEQFF
TGTGCCAGCAGCTTACCTTTGACGGGGGGGCAAAATGAGCAGTTCTTC
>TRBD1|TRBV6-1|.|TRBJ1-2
CASILQGAAGYTF
TGTGCCAGCATTCTACAGGGGGCGGCTGGCTACACCTTC
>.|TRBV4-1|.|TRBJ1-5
CASSHPRGDTNRPQHF
TGCGCCAGCAGCCACCCTCGGGGGGACACTAATCGTCCCCAGCATTTT
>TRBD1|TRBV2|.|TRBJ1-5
CASEDRGSNQPQHF
TGTGCCAGCGAGGACAGGGGGAGCAATCAGCCCCAGCATTTT
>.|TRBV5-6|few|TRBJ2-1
CASSPDSYNEQFF
TGTGCCAGCAGCCCGGACTCATACAATGAGCAGTTCTTC
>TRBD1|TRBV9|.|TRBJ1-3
CASSPRTGVGNTIYF
TGTGCCAGCAGCCCCCGGACAGGGGTTGGAAACACCATATATTTT
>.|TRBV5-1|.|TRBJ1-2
CASSLSILGRDSSNYGYTF
TGCGCCAGCAGCTTATCGATACTTGGCAGGGACTCCTCTAACTATGGCTACACCTTC
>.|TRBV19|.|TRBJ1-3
CASLDGSSGNTIYF
TGTGCCAGCCTTGACGGGAGCTCTGGAAACACCATATATTTT
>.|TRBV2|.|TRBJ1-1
CASSEARGKNTEAFF
TGTGCCAGCAGTGAAGCCCGGGGGAAGAACACTGAAGCTTTCTTT
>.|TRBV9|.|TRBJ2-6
CASKAVTGANVLTF
TGTGCCAGCAAAGCCGTTACCGGGGCCAACGTCCTGACTTTC